Each of the 2 T cell receptor beta chains below was sequenced from the same sample in a study of human T cells and chemical hapten exposure. Using its own MiXCR run on the RACE reads, TCRdb lists one record per CDR3 protein. The sample has around 180,000 distinct CDR3 sequences; just under 30% are singletons. The sample's time point: pre-sensitization, week 0. The sample's treatment: therapeutic diphenylcyclopropenone sensitization with weekly scalp DPC. Sequencing used whole blood, obtained in connection with sensitization to the hapten diphenylcyclopropenone (DPC). Receptor source: a woman between 25 and 40 years old with alopecia areata. Some clones in this sample may be carry-over from other donors' samples.

J is TRBJ1-4 and V is TRBV4-2, with D uncertain. Germline V lookup: CDR1 LGHNA, CDR2 YNFKEQ. The CDR3 runs 11 residues. V was shortened by 1 base and J by 17 bases, with 11 bases between the two germline ends. The CDR3 bases are TGTGCCAGCAGCCAAGGGAACGGTTGTTTTTTT. Translation gives CASSQGNGCFF.

The sample holds a few counts of this clonotype. The chain is built from TRBV7-2 and TRBJ1-6, with D perhaps TRBD1 (5 bases). CDR1 is SGHTA and CDR2 is FQGNSA in the germline V gene. V was clipped by 5 bases and J by 6 bases, with 23 bases between them. This CDR3 is built from 18 residues. The DNA for the CDR3 is TGTGCCAGCAGCACCGGCCGGGACGGCGGGCTTTCTAATTCACCCCTCCACTTT. Translation: CASSTGRDGGLSNSPLHF.